This T cell receptor beta chain was captured by sequencing in a study of blood T cell repertoires in COVID-19. Methods used by the authors: From reference gene primer amplification, estimates of nucleated cell counts were derived. Sequenced by immunoSEQ multiplex PCR; TCRdb stores in-frame clones only, minus some. That table is the source of V, J and clone size, and D and trimming were worked out from the DNA. The table has under 500,000 clones, approximately 90% seen once. The study drew participants aged roughly 18 to 95 years from 24 US areas. Germline CDR1 and CDR2: SGHRS and YFSETQ. The CDR3 is 15 amino acids. The V end lost 0 bases, the J end lost 2 bases, and 11 bases lay between the germline ends.

Sequencing used PBMCs or T cells enriched from blood (not recorded which). This sequence originates from a woman aged 18-35 years with acute COVID-19. The genes are TRBV5-1 and TRBJ1-1; D is possibly TRBD1 (6 bases). The CDR3 loop reads CASSLGGTFNTEAFF. As DNA, the CDR3 is TGCGCCAGCAGCTTGGGGGGGACATTTAACACTGAAGCTTTCTTT.